The clone carrying this TCR beta chain was detected only once. No antigen is known for it. This sample includes further DNA sequences coding for the same CDR3. The data were obtained in a study of shared clonotypes between healthy human individuals. Study findings and constraints: Incomplete sequencing of sorted subsets was indicated by rarefaction despite large depth.

Germline-derived CDR1 and CDR2 are SEHNR and FQNEAQ (reference sequence). This CDR3 comprises 14 residues. V gave up 0 bases and J gave up 5 bases; unmatched junction bases: 4. Assay: immunoSEQ multiplex PCR; the TCRdb copy retains only in-frame clones and omits some. This table has fewer than 1 million clones, roughly 96% appearing once. Naive CD8 populations comprised CD45RO-negative cells positively selected for CCR7, excluding terminally differentiated effector memory CD45RA+ cells. This sequence was found in a man between 25 and 39 years old in good health. The chain uses TRBV7-9 and TRBJ2-7, with 7 bases fitting TRBD2. Material: naive CD8+ T cells sorted from blood. The DNA for the CDR3 is TGTGCCAGCAGCTTAGCGGGAGGGTCCGACGAGCAGTACTTC. Residues: CASSLAGGSDEQYF.